This T cell receptor beta chain is from a study of OX40 agonist ivuxolimab in advanced cancers. At the level of the study: The mean age was 60 years, ranging from about 23 to 79, with approximately 83% of participants male.

CDR1 and CDR2 from the germline V gene are LNHDA and SQIVND (reference sequence). The CDR3 has 15 residues. V dropped 7 bases and J dropped 7; count of bases not matched to a gene: 9. The repertoire was sequenced with immunoSEQ multiplex PCR; TCRdb's copy has only in-frame clones and lacks some. Among approximately 68,000 clones, approximately 91% were seen once, and the ten largest hold under 0.9%. The receptor was isolated from an adult with an advanced solid tumor such as melanoma, head and neck, liver or kidney cancer. The chain combines TRBV19 with TRBJ2-1; 11 nucleotides align to TRBD1. This material consisted of CD4+ or CD8+ T cells sorted from blood, taken in a trial of the OX40 agonist ivuxolimab. Written as DNA, the CDR3 is TGTGCCAGTACCCGGGGGGGGACAGGGGGTAATGAGCAGTTCTTC. Translated, it gives CASTRGGTGGNEQFF.